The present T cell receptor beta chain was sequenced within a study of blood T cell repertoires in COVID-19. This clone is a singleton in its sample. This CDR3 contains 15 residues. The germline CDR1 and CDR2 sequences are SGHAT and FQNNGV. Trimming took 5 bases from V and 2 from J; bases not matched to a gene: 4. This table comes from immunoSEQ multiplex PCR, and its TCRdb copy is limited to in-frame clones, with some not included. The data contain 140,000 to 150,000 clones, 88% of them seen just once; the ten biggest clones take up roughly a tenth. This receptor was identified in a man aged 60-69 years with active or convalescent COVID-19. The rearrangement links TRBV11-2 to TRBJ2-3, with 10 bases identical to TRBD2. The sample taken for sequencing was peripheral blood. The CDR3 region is CASSLSGRATDTQYF. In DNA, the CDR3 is TGTGCCAGCAGCCTCAGCGGGAGGGCCACAGATACGCAGTATTTT.